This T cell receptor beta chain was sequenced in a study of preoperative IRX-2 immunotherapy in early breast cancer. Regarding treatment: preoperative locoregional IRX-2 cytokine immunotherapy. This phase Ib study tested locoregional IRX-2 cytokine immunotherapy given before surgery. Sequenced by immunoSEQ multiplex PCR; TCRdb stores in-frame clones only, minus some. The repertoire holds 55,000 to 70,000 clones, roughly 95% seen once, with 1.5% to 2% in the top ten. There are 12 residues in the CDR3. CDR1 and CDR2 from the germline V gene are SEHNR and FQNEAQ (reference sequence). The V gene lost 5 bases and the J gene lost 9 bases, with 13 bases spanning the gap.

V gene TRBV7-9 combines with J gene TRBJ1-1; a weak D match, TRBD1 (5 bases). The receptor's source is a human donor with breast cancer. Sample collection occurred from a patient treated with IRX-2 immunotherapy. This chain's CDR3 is CASSAGDLKAFF. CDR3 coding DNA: TGTGCCAGCAGCGCGGGGGATCTAAAAGCTTTCTTT.